What follows is one T cell receptor (beta chain) and its context. These data are taken from a study of CD8+CD57+ T cells in acquired aplastic anemia. Whole-study context: Sorted CD4+ and CD8+ cell DNA averaged roughly 3.2 ug. Approximately 11 million reads were obtained on average for healthy donor CD4+ cells.

V was pared by 6 bases and J by 0 bases, with 4 bases of the junction left unmatched. Germline V gene lookup returns CDR1 SGHRS and CDR2 YFSETQ. The CDR3 spans 16 residues. Genomic DNA, the template, was used for profiling of the TCR beta VDJ and CDR3. TCRdb passed the reads through MiXCR, listing each CDR3 protein once. The data show under 40,000 distinct CDR3 sequences, approximately 73% seen once. The chain has TRBV5-1 and TRBJ2-5; 14 bases line up with TRBD2. Sequencing was carried out using sorted CD4+, CD8+, or CD8+CD57+ T cells (not recorded which) from PBMCs. This TCR derives from a human donor in good health, serving as a control. CDR3 nucleotides: TGCGCCAGCAAACGGACTAGCGGGGGGCACCAAGAGACCCAGTACTTC. This translates into CASKRTSGGHQETQYF.